This T cell receptor (beta chain) was obtained from a study of OX40 agonist ivuxolimab in advanced cancers. Measured with immunoSEQ multiplex PCR; TCRdb has only the in-frame clones, and not every one. The sample carries more than 60,000 clones, about nine tenths recorded once. Trimming stripped 4 bases from V and 9 bases from J, with 16 bases between. The CDR3 is 14 residues long. Germline V lookup: CDR1 MGHRA, CDR2 YSYEKL. Specimen: CD4+ or CD8+ T cells sorted from blood, collected in a trial of the OX40 agonist ivuxolimab. The source is an adult with an advanced solid tumor such as melanoma, head and neck, liver or kidney cancer. The gene calls are TRBV4-1 and TRBJ2-1; no firm D call. As DNA, the CDR3 is TGCGCCAGCAGCCTGAAGACTCGAGACGGTGAGCAGTTCTTC. This translates into CASSLKTRDGEQFF.